This is a list of T cell receptor beta chains from one sample in a study of response to subunit inactivated influenza vaccine. TCRdb processed the RT-PCR reads anew with MiXCR; each CDR3 protein has one entry. The sample shows around 540,000 distinct CDR3 sequences, 12% of them seen only once. Material: PBMCs from blood, obtained on the day of vaccination. These receptors came from a man over 45 who received an inactivated influenza vaccine. Both conserved end residues are part of each CDR3. D genes are given only for firm matches. Clone size is shown for a subset of rows, as once, few, many or a class of expanded clone.

TRBV12-3/TRBV12-4	TRBD1	few	TRBJ2-6	TGTGCCAGCACCGGGGACAGCTCGTTAAACTCTGGGGCCAACGTCCTGACTTTC	CASTGDSSLNSGANVLTF
TRBV4-3	-	once	TRBJ2-1	TGCGCCAGCAGCCAAGATGGGGCAGGGCTGTCCTACAATGAGCAGTTCTTC	CASSQDGAGLSYNEQFF
TRBV7-9	TRBD2	-	TRBJ2-3	TGTGCCAGCAGCCACGGGCGGGGGAACGTAGATACGCAGTATTTT	CASSHGRGNVDTQYF
TRBV6-2/TRBV6-3	-	-	TRBJ2-3	TGTGCCAGCAGCCCGGGACCTCAAAGGACGCAGTATTTT	CASSPGPQRTQYF
TRBV6-1	TRBD1	-	TRBJ1-1	TGTGCCAGCAGGAGGGACAGGGGGGGTACTGAAGCTTTCTTT	CASRRDRGGTEAFF
TRBV5-1	TRBD2	-	TRBJ2-1	TGCGCCAGCAGCCGGACGCGGGGGTTCTACAATGAGCAGTTCTTC	CASSRTRGFYNEQFF
TRBV12-3/TRBV12-4	-	-	TRBJ1-2	TGTGCCAGCAGTCCCCGCAGTGGTTACGGCTACACCTTC	CASSPRSGYGYTF
TRBV18	-	-	TRBJ1-5	TGTGCCAGCTCATCGGGACCTAATCAGCCCCAGCATTTT	CASSSGPNQPQHF
TRBV7-9	-	many	TRBJ2-1	TGTGCCAGCAGCTTAGCGGGTACCAATGAGCAGTTCTTC	CASSLAGTNEQFF
TRBV29-1	-	many	TRBJ2-2	TGCAGCGTCGGGGGTCTCGCCGGGGAGCTGTTTTTT	CSVGGLAGELFF
TRBV29-1	TRBD2	few	TRBJ2-2	TGCAGCGTTCCTAGCGGGAGAAGGGCCGGGGAGCTGTTTTTT	CSVPSGRRAGELFF
TRBV29-1	-	many	TRBJ2-3	TGCAGCGTCCTAGGGGGGCCGCGGGAGCCCCCAGATACGCAGTATTTT	CSVLGGPREPPDTQYF
TRBV7-2	TRBD2	-	TRBJ2-3	TGTGCCAGCACCCCCCGGGGGGGCGTATGGTTAAATACGCAGTATTTT	CASTPRGGVWLNTQYF
TRBV7-2	-	-	TRBJ2-7	TGTGCCAGCAGCTTAGTGTCCCCCTACGAGCAGTACTTC	CASSLVSPYEQYF
TRBV25-1	-	few	TRBJ2-2	TGTGCCAGCAGTGAATATCGGCCCAGCGGGGAGCTGTTTTTT	CASSEYRPSGELFF
TRBV7-8	TRBD2	-	TRBJ2-2	TGTGCCAGCAGCTCTAGCGGGAGAAGCACCGGGGAGCTGTTTTTT	CASSSSGRSTGELFF
TRBV29-1	TRBD2	-	TRBJ2-1	TGCAGCGTTTCGGGGACTAGCGGGAGTTACAATGAGCAGTTCTTC	CSVSGTSGSYNEQFF
TRBV18	-	few	TRBJ2-4	TGTGCCAGCTCACCACAGGGCTGGAACATTCAGTACTTC	CASSPQGWNIQYF
TRBV27	TRBD1	-	TRBJ2-3	TGTGCCAGCATCCCCCCCGGGACAGGGCTCGTGACGCAGTATTTT	CASIPPGTGLVTQYF
TRBV6-2/TRBV6-3	TRBD2	-	TRBJ2-1	TGTGCCAGCAGTTACGTTAGCGGGAGTACCGCCTACAATGAGCAGTTCTTC	CASSYVSGSTAYNEQFF
TRBV5-5	TRBD1	-	TRBJ1-4	TGTGCCAGCAGCCAAACAGGGGGGTCTAATGAAAAACTGTTTTTT	CASSQTGGSNEKLFF
TRBV7-6	-	-	TRBJ2-1	TGTGCCAGCAGCCGCCGGGGGGCCTCCTACAATGAGCAGTTCTTC	CASSRRGASYNEQFF
TRBV4-3	-	few	TRBJ1-3	TGCGCCAGCAGCCAAGGATATGGAAACACCATATATTTT	CASSQGYGNTIYF
TRBV28	-	-	TRBJ1-1	TGTGCCAGCAGTTTATTACAAACGAACACTGAAGCTTTCTTT	CASSLLQTNTEAFF
TRBV11-2	-	-	TRBJ2-7	TGTGCCAGCAGCTTAGGGCGCGAGTTCGAGCAGTACTTC	CASSLGREFEQYF
TRBV12-3/TRBV12-4	TRBD1	many	TRBJ1-1	TGTGCCAGCAGTCCGACAGGGGGCGGCACTGAAGCTTTCTTT	CASSPTGGGTEAFF
TRBV2	-	few	TRBJ2-1	TGTGCCAGCCGGGTGGACTCCTACAATGAGCAGTTCTTC	CASRVDSYNEQFF
TRBV10-3	TRBD2	few	TRBJ2-7	TGTGCCGCCGCCCCCCGGGGACTAGCGGGGGACCGCTACGAGCAGTACTTC	CAAAPRGLAGDRYEQYF
TRBV3-1	-	few	TRBJ1-1	TGTGCCAGCATCCCAAGGGTCCTCGCGAACACTGAAGCTTTCTTT	CASIPRVLANTEAFF
TRBV29-1	-	few	TRBJ2-1	TGCAGCGTTGAAGTTTCGCCCTTGACGCTGGAAGATGAGCAGTTCTTC	CSVEVSPLTLEDEQFF
TRBV7-2	-	many	TRBJ2-2	TGTGCCAGCAGCCCGGCGGTGTTATCCGGGGAGCTGTTTTTT	CASSPAVLSGELFF
TRBV9	-	-	TRBJ1-3	TGTGCCAGCAGCGTAGATCCGGACACTCTTTCTGGAAACACCATATATTTT	CASSVDPDTLSGNTIYF
TRBV7-8	-	-	TRBJ2-7	TGTGCCAGCAGCTCCCAGGACGAGCAGTACTTC	CASSSQDEQYF
TRBV7-9	TRBD2	few	TRBJ2-7	TGTGCCAGCAGCCGGAGCGGGGGCAGGACGGAGCAGTACTTC	CASSRSGGRTEQYF
TRBV29-1	-	few	TRBJ2-1	TGCAGCGTTGAGGAGCTCGGGTATGGTGAGCAGTTCTTC	CSVEELGYGEQFF
TRBV24-1	TRBD2	-	TRBJ2-7	TGTGCCACCAGTTTGGGGGGGACGAGAGGAAACGAGCAGTACTTC	CATSLGGTRGNEQYF
TRBV27	-	-	TRBJ1-6	TGTGCCAGCAGTTTCCGACAGCGCCTTGATTCACCCCTCCACTTT	CASSFRQRLDSPLHF
TRBV30	-	few	TRBJ1-3	TGTGCCTGGCGAACTCCTGGAAACACCATATATTTT	CAWRTPGNTIYF
TRBV4-3	-	few	TRBJ2-6	TGCGCCAGCAGCCAACGAGGTGGGGCCAACGTCCTGACTTTC	CASSQRGGANVLTF
TRBV25-1	TRBD2	few	TRBJ2-1	TGTGCCAGCAGTGAATACCGGAGGAGGACTAGCGGGGGGGAAGGAAGGTTCAATGAGCAGTTCTTC	CASSEYRRRTSGGEGRFNEQFF
TRBV6-2/TRBV6-3	-	few	TRBJ1-1	TGTGCCAGCACTCGATGGGTGGAGGACGCTGAAGCTTTCTTT	CASTRWVEDAEAFF
TRBV27	TRBD1	-	TRBJ1-3	TGTGCCAGCAGTCCAACAGGGGGGGACACCATATATTTT	CASSPTGGDTIYF
TRBV2	TRBD1	-	TRBJ1-2	TGTGCCAGCAGTTTAGCTGGGGTAGGGGGCGCAGAAAACTATGGCTACACCTTC	CASSLAGVGGAENYGYTF
TRBV18	TRBD1	many	TRBJ2-1	TGTGCCAGCTCACCCGGACAGGGTGCGGGTGAGCAGTTCTTC	CASSPGQGAGEQFF
TRBV4-2	TRBD1	few	TRBJ2-7	TGTGCCAGCAGCCGCAGTAGCACGGACAGGGGGAACGAGCAGTACTTC	CASSRSSTDRGNEQYF
TRBV20-1	TRBD2	few	TRBJ2-1	TGCAGTGCCCCGGTGTTAGGTCTGACTAGCGGGTTAGCCAATGAGCAGTTCTTC	CSAPVLGLTSGLANEQFF
TRBV5-1	TRBD1	many	TRBJ2-7	TGCGCCAGCAGTTGGACAGGGGGAAACGAGCAGTACTTC	CASSWTGGNEQYF
TRBV12-3/TRBV12-4	-	-	TRBJ2-7	TGTGCCAGCAGTTTAGCTGCACACTCCTGGGGGGAGCAGTACTTC	CASSLAAHSWGEQYF
TRBV4-2	-	-	TRBJ2-5	TGTGCCAGCAGCCGAAGCCCTGGGGCAGAGACCCAGTACTTC	CASSRSPGAETQYF
TRBV5-5	-	-	TRBJ1-1	TGTGCCAGCAGCCCGGATGGGGGGCGATGGACTGAAGCTTTCTTT	CASSPDGGRWTEAFF
TRBV14	-	few	TRBJ2-2	TGTGCCAGCAGTCCGCTGAGGGAACTGCTCGACACCGGGGAGCTGTTTTTT	CASSPLRELLDTGELFF
TRBV18	-	many	TRBJ2-5	TGTGCCAGCAGTCCCAGGGAGGAGACCCAGTACTTC	CASSPREETQYF